The source of this T cell receptor beta chain is a study of early T cells in non-severe SARS-CoV-2 infection (dated by TCRdb to 2020 to 2022). Regarding the study in general: Because TCR sequencing was done on bulk RNA from unsorted whole blood, the alpha and beta chains could not be paired.

The study at large found these results: Matching against VDJdb was skewed toward anti-spike CD8 responses, likely underestimated virus-specific expansions, and missed private and CD4 specificities.

Taken from cysteine to phenylalanine, the CDR3 has 14 residues. Only the CDR3 part of the read is kept: 42 bases, read in frame from the first base. Relative to germline, V is missing 4 bases and J is missing 6 bases, with 10 bases of the junction outside any gene match. The germline V gene (reference sequence) sets CDR1 to GTSNPN and CDR2 to SVGIG. This was a case-control study nested in a cohort of healthcare workers in London, UK, who had nasopharyngeal swab PCR tests and blood samples taken every week. Between 23 and 31 March 2020, the week of the UK lockdown, healthcare workers were enrolled and then followed up weekly for as long as 16 weeks. Library preparation was by 5' RACE. Sequencing used a NextSeq 500. To correct for sequencing error and PCR bias, the TCR library protocol tagged individual cDNA molecules with unique molecular identifiers. TCR alpha and beta chains were both sequenced, and the abundances of alpha and beta sequences in each sample were closely correlated with each other. The source study handled its data this way. V gene, J gene and CDR3 annotation of TCR sequences was performed with Decombinator V4. Expanded TCRs were defined as changing significantly between any two time points under a Poisson model with p below 0.0001. TCR abundances were normalised to the total number of TCRs sequenced in each sample and reported as counts per million. MAIT TCRs were defined by TRAV1-2 paired with TRAJ12, TRAJ20 or TRAJ33, and iNKT TCRs by TRAV10 paired with TRAJ18. A search of VDJdb, accessed on 1 November 2021, was run for TCRs annotated to CMV, EBV and SARS-CoV-2, with TCRs annotated for multiple antigens excluded. In TCRdb, the public reads were trimmed at Q25 with fastp and aligned with MiXCR, with productive beta chains retained. Identical CDR3 proteins give one entry, which carries the most common genes and DNA. For this entry, the V and J calls and clone size follow TCRdb and not the study's own pipeline. For this sample there are some 58,000 distinct CDR3 sequences; 11% appear just once. Together, the top ten hold under 3% of the sample.

Notes on this clonotype: Its antigen remains unidentified. Base qualities are not at hand, and no much larger clone is one base apart.

This sequence originates from an adult who was a healthcare worker with PCR-confirmed SARS-CoV-2 infection or an uninfected control (not recorded which). Sequenced here: whole blood, sampled at baseline. The chain joins TRBV30 to TRBJ1-1; 8 nucleotides in the junction match TRBD1. The DNA reads TGTGCCTGGACAGGGGGCCCCTTGGGCCCTGAAGCTTTCTTT. Its translation reads: CAWTGGPLGPEAFF.